The rows below give T cell receptor beta chains drawn from one sample of a study of T cells in localized non-small cell lung cancer. Sequenced by immunoSEQ multiplex PCR; TCRdb stores in-frame clones only, minus some. The sample holds 90,000 or so clones, 87% seen once. The sequencing used peripheral blood, collected before any cancer treatment. Receptors were obtained from a man aged 40-75 years with stage I squamous cell lung carcinoma. CDR3s include the opening cysteine and the closing phenylalanine or tryptophan. The D gene is left open where the match is weak. Where a row states a size, it is once, few, many or the class of an expanded clone; other rows omit it.

TRBV20-1	TRBJ2-7	11	few	TRBD1	CSVQGAYEQYF	TGCAGTGTGCAGGGGGCCTACGAGCAGTACTTC
TRBV5-1	TRBJ1-2	16	NA	NA	CASSPFGRASNYGYTF	TGCGCCAGCAGCCCATTCGGCAGGGCGTCTAACTATGGCTACACCTTC
TRBV20-1	TRBJ1-1	11	few	NA	CSVPWNTEAFF	TGCAGTGTTCCCTGGAACACTGAAGCTTTCTTT
TRBV7-9	TRBJ2-3	15	NA	NA	CASSLMGITTDTQYF	TGTGCCAGCAGCTTGATGGGGATTACCACAGATACGCAGTATTTT
TRBV2	TRBJ2-5	15	NA	NA	CASSGSGGIQETQYF	TGTGCCAGCAGCGGAAGCGGCGGGATTCAAGAGACCCAGTACTTC
TRBV4-1	TRBJ2-2	16	NA	NA	CASSQGGGTWVGELFF	TGCGCCAGCAGCCAGGGGGGCGGCACCTGGGTCGGGGAGCTGTTTTTT
TRBV5-4	TRBJ2-6	14	NA	NA	CASRSDRGANVLTF	TGTGCCAGCAGGTCCGACCGGGGGGCCAACGTCCTGACTTTC
TRBV11-2	TRBJ1-2	14	NA	NA	CASSLVSGLGGYTF	TGTGCCAGCAGCTTAGTTTCGGGGTTGGGAGGCTACACCTTC
TRBV11-3	TRBJ2-7	15	NA	NA	CASSLDHTSRYEQYF	TGTGCCAGCAGCTTAGATCATACATCCCGCTACGAGCAGTACTTC
TRBV5-1	TRBJ2-2	15	NA	TRBD1	CASSLVTGGAGELFF	TGCGCCAGCAGCTTGGTCACAGGGGGCGCCGGGGAGCTGTTTTTT
TRBV7-2	TRBJ1-1	17	NA	NA	CASSLDAGLVRNTEAFF	TGTGCCAGCAGCTTAGACGCGGGGTTGGTGAGAAACACTGAAGCTTTCTTT
TRBV28	TRBJ1-1	13	few	TRBD1	CASSLGTDNEAFF	TGTGCCAGCAGTTTGGGGACAGACAATGAAGCTTTCTTT
TRBV7-9	TRBJ1-6	13	NA	TRBD1	CASNAQGNSPLHF	TGTGCCAGCAATGCACAGGGGAATTCACCCCTCCACTTT
TRBV5-1	TRBJ1-1	13	NA	NA	CASQKDRNTEAFF	TGCGCCAGTCAAAAAGACAGGAACACTGAAGCTTTCTTT
TRBV5-1	TRBJ2-3	14	NA	NA	CASSLALASDTQYF	TGCGCCAGCAGCTTGGCTCTAGCATCAGATACGCAGTATTTT
TRBV11-2	TRBJ1-3	13	once	NA	CASNTGSGNTIYF	TGTGCCAGCAACACGGGCTCTGGAAACACCATATATTTT
TRBV9	TRBJ2-2	15	NA	NA	CASSTGQPGAGELFF	TGTGCCAGCAGCACCGGACAGCCCGGGGCCGGGGAGCTGTTTTTT
TRBV7-8	TRBJ1-2	14	NA	TRBD1	CASSLTDREYGYTF	TGTGCCAGCAGCTTGACGGACAGGGAGTATGGCTACACCTTC
TRBV6-5	TRBJ2-1	16	NA	TRBD1	CASSYPRTGTYNEQFF	TGTGCCAGCAGTTACCCCCGGACAGGGACCTACAATGAGCAGTTCTTC
TRBV5-4	TRBJ1-2	15	NA	TRBD1	CASSGPGQGWIGYTF	TGTGCCAGCAGCGGGCCGGGACAGGGGTGGATTGGCTACACCTTC
TRBV7-2	TRBJ1-5	14	NA	TRBD1	CASSPTGLNQPQHF	TGTGCCAGCAGCCCGACAGGGTTAAATCAGCCCCAGCATTTT
TRBV28	TRBJ2-7	16	NA	TRBD2	CASSSPGLAYSYEQYF	TGTGCCAGCAGTTCCCCGGGACTAGCGTACTCCTACGAGCAGTACTTC